This TCR beta chain was obtained from a study of OX40 agonist ivuxolimab in advanced cancers. Across the whole study: The study enrolled dose-escalation patients with hepatocellular carcinoma, melanoma, renal cell or head and neck cancer. Anti-PD-1, anti-PD-L1 or anti-CTLA-4 therapy given earlier was allowed, and roughly 40% had some. Study observations and caveats: Blood T cells, both CD4+ and CD8+, expanded clonally by week 6 at 0.1 to 3.0 mg/kg.

Details on this clone: Its antigen remains unidentified.

The assay was immunoSEQ multiplex PCR, and TCRdb's table has in-frame clones only and misses some. In the table there are tens of thousands of clones, about 93% of which are singletons. The germline CDR1 and CDR2 sequences are SGHTA and FQGNSA. CDR3 length: 14 amino acids. The germline V and J ends were trimmed by 1 base and 0 bases, with 5 bases remaining between them. This chain joins TRBV7-2 and TRBJ2-3; D call uncertain. This receptor was obtained from an adult with an advanced solid tumor such as melanoma, head and neck, liver or kidney cancer. This material consisted of CD4+ or CD8+ T cells sorted from blood, taken in a trial of the OX40 agonist ivuxolimab. CDR3 sequence: CASSLEWSTDTQYF. The CDR3 bases are TGTGCCAGCAGCTTAGAGTGGAGCACAGATACGCAGTATTTT.